This TCR beta chain was obtained from a study of shared clonotypes between healthy human individuals. In the study overall: CD4 naive cells filled three plates per donor, CD4 memory three, CD8 naive two and CD8 memory one.

Across several immunoSEQ plates, the genomic DNA of each subset was split evenly. Profiling relied on immunoSEQ multiplex PCR, and the TCRdb table lists in-frame clones only, not all of them. The repertoire holds about 1 million clones, with about 80% as singletons. This clone was counted a single time. A CD45RA-negative memory subset and a CD45RA+ naive subset were separated from the CD4+ cells. Losses at the gene ends were 3 bases for V and 4 bases for J; bases not matched to a gene: 3. CDR3 length: 15 residues. The germline gives CDR1 SGHTA, CDR2 FQGNSA. Sequenced material: memory CD4+ T cells sorted from blood. Subset in this sample: CD45RA-negative fraction. This clonotype was obtained from a man younger than 35 in good health. The chain links TRBV7-2 to TRBJ2-2; 9 bases fit TRBD1. DNA of the CDR3: TGTGCCAGCAGCTTCGCGACAGGGGGCACCGGGGAGCTGTTTTTT. Translating it yields CASSFATGGTGELFF.